This T cell receptor (beta chain) was identified in a study of blood T cells in healthy people across ages. Whole-study context: With template switching, about one barcoded beta molecule was captured per two T cells.

In its sample, this clonotype was seen a few times. Its specificity is unknown. Study-wide results and caveats: In older individuals, TCR beta diversity per million T cells was lower, falling roughly linearly with age. CMV infection status of these donors was not known.

The CDR3 length is 17 residues. In germline, CDR1 is DFQATT, CDR2 SNEGSKA (reference sequence). V shed 0 bases and J 5 bases; nucleotides not matched to a gene: 9. Alongside a J-beta primer mix, a sample-barcoded 5' primer served in a second PCR lasting about 6 to 12 cycles. MiXCR, applied by TCRdb to the 5' RACE reads, yields one record per CDR3 protein. The sample yields 540,000 or so distinct CDR3 sequences, around half seen once. The sequenced sample was blood. The sequence came from a man older than 75 in good health. V usage is TRBV20-1 and J usage is TRBJ2-5; the match to TRBD2 covers 13 bases. CDR3 protein: CSAREPPLAGGPETQYF. The CDR3 region has the DNA TGCAGTGCTAGAGAACCCCCACTAGCGGGGGGGCCTGAGACCCAGTACTTC.